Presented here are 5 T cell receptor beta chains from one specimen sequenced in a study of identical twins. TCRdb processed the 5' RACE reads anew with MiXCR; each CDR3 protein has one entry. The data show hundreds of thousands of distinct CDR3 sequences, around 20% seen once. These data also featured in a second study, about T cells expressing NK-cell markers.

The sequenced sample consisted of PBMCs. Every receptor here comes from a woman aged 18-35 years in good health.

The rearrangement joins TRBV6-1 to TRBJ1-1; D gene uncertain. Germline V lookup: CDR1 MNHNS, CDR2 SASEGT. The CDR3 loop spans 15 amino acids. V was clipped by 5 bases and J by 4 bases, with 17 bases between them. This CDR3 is CASSQTGSWGTEAFF. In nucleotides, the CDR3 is TGTGCCAGCAGTCAGACTGGTTCGTGGGGCACTGAAGCTTTCTTT.

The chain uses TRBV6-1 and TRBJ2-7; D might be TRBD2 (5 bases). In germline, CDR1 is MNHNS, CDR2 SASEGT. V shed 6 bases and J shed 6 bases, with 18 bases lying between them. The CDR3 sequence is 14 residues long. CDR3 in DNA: TGTGCCAGCAGCCCCCCCTCTGGACTCCGCGAGCAGTACTTC. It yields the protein CASSPPSGLREQYF.

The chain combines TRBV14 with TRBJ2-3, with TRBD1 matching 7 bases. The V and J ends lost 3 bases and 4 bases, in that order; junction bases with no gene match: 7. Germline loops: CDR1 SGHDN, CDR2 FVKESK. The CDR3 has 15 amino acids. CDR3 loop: CASSHRTGVSDTQYF. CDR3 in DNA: TGTGCCAGCAGCCATAGAACAGGGGTCTCAGATACGCAGTATTTT.

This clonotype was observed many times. The CDR3 DNA reads TGTGCCACCGGACAGAGATACGAGCAGTACTTC. Translation gives CATGQRYEQYF. The chain is built from TRBV28 and TRBJ2-7, with a possible D match to TRBD1 (6 bases). Germline V gene data show CDR1 as MDHEN and CDR2 as SYDVKM. V was shortened by 10 bases and J by 4 bases, with 11 bases between the two germline ends. The CDR3 has 11 residues.

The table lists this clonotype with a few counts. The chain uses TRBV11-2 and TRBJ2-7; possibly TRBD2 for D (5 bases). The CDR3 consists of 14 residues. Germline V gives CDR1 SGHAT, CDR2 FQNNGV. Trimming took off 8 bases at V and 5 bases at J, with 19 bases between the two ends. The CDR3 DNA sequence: TGTGCCAGCCAACGCTTCGGGATTAACCACGAGCAGTACTTC. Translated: CASQRFGINHEQYF.